A single T cell receptor beta chain is shown here with its context. The data were taken from a study of glioma-infiltrating T cells after dendritic cell vaccination. V was shortened by 2 bases and J by 5 bases, with 14 bases between the two germline ends. Germline V gives CDR1 SGHRS, CDR2 YFSETQ. This CDR3 spans 16 amino acids. The sample's time point: after dendritic cell vaccination, including at tumor progression/relapse. Only patients with spare fresh-frozen tumor and over two years of follow-up were included. Clones were read by immunoSEQ multiplex PCR, and TCRdb kept only the in-frame ones, dropping some. The sample has 90,000 to 110,000 clones; around 91% are singletons.

This clonotype was sampled from a human donor with glioblastoma. The V and J genes are TRBV5-1 and TRBJ1-6, with D possibly matching TRBD1 (6 bases). This specimen consisted of blood, obtained after dendritic cell vaccination. CDR3 in DNA: TGCGCCAGCAGCTTTGCGGGGGCTGTTAATAATTCACCCCTCCACTTT. This gives the protein CASSFAGAVNNSPLHF.